Shown below are 30 T cell receptor beta chains from a single sample sequenced in a study of blood T cell repertoires in COVID-19. Clones were sequenced by immunoSEQ multiplex PCR, and TCRdb holds only the in-frame ones, with some missing. The data contain about 98,000 clones, around 87% of them singletons. Input material: peripheral blood. These receptors all come from a man in his forties or fifties with active or convalescent COVID-19.

The V gene is TRBV6-4, the J gene TRBJ1-6, with 7 positions matching TRBD1. This CDR3 has 15 amino acids. Germline trimming cut 4 bases from V and 7 bases from J; bases unmatched to any gene: 7. The germline V gene encodes CDR1 MRHNA and CDR2 SNTAGT. CDR3 DNA sequence: TGTGCCAGCAGTGGGGACAGTCTTGGGAATTCACCCCTCCACTTT. It codes for CASSGDSLGNSPLHF.

This chain links TRBV21-1 with TRBJ2-6; the table's TRBD2 call for D was not verified on the DNA. TRBV21-1 is designated a pseudogene. The CDR3 contains 21 residues. The CDR3, as DNA: TGTGCCAGCAGCAAAGCGGCCGGGAGCTCCCGGTTTGAGCCTGGGGCCAACGTCCTGACTTTC. As protein: CASSKAAGSSRFEPGANVLTF.

The chain combines TRBV4-1 with TRBJ2-5, with D tentatively TRBD2 (9 bases). The germline V gene has CDR1 MGHRA and CDR2 YSYEKL. Trimming stripped 1 base from V and 1 base from J, with 19 bases between. CDR3 length: 18 amino acids. CDR3 residues: CASSQAQGAGGAQETQYF. Here the CDR3 DNA reads TGCGCCAGCAGCCAAGCGCAGGGGGCGGGGGGGGCCCAAGAGACCCAGTACTTC.

The chain employs TRBV18 and TRBJ1-1; D not resolved. Germline CDR1 KGHSH, CDR2 LQKENI. The V and J ends lost 3 bases and 0 bases respectively, with 5 bases between them. The CDR3 covers 13 residues. The CDR3 protein is CASSPALNTEAFF. DNA of the CDR3: TGTGCCAGCTCACCGGCACTGAACACTGAAGCTTTCTTT.

The chain's CDR3 is CASRIGFSYNEQFF. CDR3 nucleotides: TGTGCCAGCAGGATCGGTTTCTCCTACAATGAGCAGTTCTTC. V gene TRBV5-5 combines with J gene TRBJ2-1, with D unresolved. Germline V lookup: CDR1 SGHKS, CDR2 YYEKEE (reference sequence). The CDR3 loop spans 14 amino acids. V lost 5 bases to trimming and J lost 0 bases, with 9 bases between them.

The genes are TRBV30 and TRBJ2-3; 8 nucleotides line up with TRBD1. This CDR3 contains 13 residues. The V gene's germline CDR1 is GTSNPN and CDR2 SVGIG (reference sequence). The J segment lost 4 bases and the V segment lost 5 bases, leaving 5 bases of the junction unmatched. The CDR3: CAWARGRADTQYF. CDR3 nucleotides: TGTGCCTGGGCCAGGGGGCGCGCAGATACGCAGTATTTT.

The CDR3 DNA is TGTGCTAGTGGGGACTGTTCCTACGAGCAGTACTTC. This gives the protein CASGDCSYEQYF. This chain uses TRBV12-5 with TRBJ2-7, with D possibly matching TRBD2 (5 bases). Per germline, CDR1 LGHNT and CDR2 FRNRAP. The CDR3 length is 12 residues. Trimming left V 6 bases short and J 1 base short, with 7 bases between. Full variable domain (rest looked up from reference TRBV12-5 and TRBJ2-7): DARVTQTPRHKVTEMGQEVTMRCQPILGHNTVFWYRQTMMQGLELLAYFRNRAPLDDSGMPKDRFSAEMPDATLATLKIQPSEPRDSAVYFCASGDCSYEQYFGPGTRLTVT.

In this sample, this clone turned up a few times. CDR3 protein: CSASADRKNQPQHF. The CDR3 coding sequence is TGCAGTGCTAGTGCGGACAGGAAAAATCAGCCCCAGCATTTT. The V gene is TRBV20-1, the J gene TRBJ1-5; 7 bases align to TRBD1. This CDR3 comprises 14 residues. CDR1 is DFQATT, CDR2 SNEGSKA, per germline (reference sequence). The ends lost 3 bases at V and 4 bases at J; junction bases unmatched: 6.

The rearrangement joins TRBV15 to TRBJ2-5, with D perhaps matching TRBD1 (5 bases). The germline CDR1 and CDR2 sequences are LNHNV and YYDKDF (reference sequence). The CDR3 has 12 amino acids. The germline V and J ends were trimmed by 6 bases and 2 bases, with 7 bases remaining between them. The CDR3, as DNA: TGTGCCACCAGGGACAAGCAAGAGACCCAGTACTTC. Protein sequence: CATRDKQETQYF.

The chain couples TRBV28 to TRBJ1-1, with 8 bases matching TRBD1. In germline, CDR1 is MDHEN, CDR2 SYDVKM. The V segment lost 5 bases and the J segment 0 bases; nucleotides outside the gene matches: 8. The CDR3 covers 16 residues. CDR3 nucleotides: TGTGCCAGCAGTACCGGAGCAGGGGGCATGAACACTGAAGCTTTCTTT. Its translation: CASSTGAGGMNTEAFF.

V usage is TRBV4-1 and J usage is TRBJ1-4; 9 nucleotides match TRBD1. Losses at the gene ends were 4 bases for V and 7 bases for J; bases not matched to a gene: 7. The germline CDR1 and CDR2 sequences are MGHRA and YSYEKL. The CDR3 has 15 amino acids. CDR3 loop: CASSRDRGRVEKLFF. The CDR3 coding sequence is TGCGCCAGCAGCCGAGACAGGGGGAGAGTTGAAAAACTGTTTTTT.

The V gene is TRBV9, the J gene TRBJ1-6; a possible D gene is TRBD1 (6 bases). The CDR3 extends over 15 amino acids. V dropped 3 bases and J dropped 9 bases, with 16 bases sitting between them. Germline V CDR1 and CDR2: SGDLS, YYNGEE. The CDR3 DNA reads as TGTGCCAGCAGCGCTACCAGGGGCACGATTTCACCCCTCCACTTT. Encoded protein: CASSATRGTISPLHF.

In this sample, this clone turned up once. V and J are TRBV12-3 or TRBV12-4 and TRBJ1-3; no definite D call. Deletions cut 7 bases from V and 0 bases from J, with 7 bases between. This CDR3 has 13 amino acids. The CDR3 sequence is CASTSSSGNTIYF. CDR3 in DNA: TGTGCCAGCACCTCGAGCTCTGGAAACACCATATATTTT.

The CDR3 loop is CASSVEQGSYNEQFF. The CDR3 nucleotides read TGTGCCAGCAGCGTAGAACAGGGCTCCTACAATGAGCAGTTCTTC. The V gene is TRBV9, the J gene TRBJ2-1; the D gene is possibly TRBD1 (6 bases). V was pared by 0 bases and J by 0 bases, with 7 bases between. Germline V lookup: CDR1 SGDLS, CDR2 YYNGEE. The CDR3 runs 15 residues.

CDR3 protein: CATSRTGVPTGELFF. CDR3 sequence (DNA): TGTGCCACCAGTCGGACAGGGGTCCCCACCGGGGAGCTGTTTTTT. The rearrangement uses TRBV24-1 and TRBJ2-2; 9 bases align to TRBD1. The CDR3 runs 15 residues. Trimming removed 6 bases from V and 4 bases from J; junction bases left unmatched: 5. Germline values: CDR1 KGHDR, CDR2 SFDVKD.

J is TRBJ2-2 and V is TRBV11-3; D call uncertain. V was pared by 1 base and J by 0 bases, with 3 bases between. The CDR3 sequence is 14 residues long. The germline V gene encodes CDR1 SGHNT and CDR2 YENEEA. The CDR3 region is CASSLVTNTGELFF. In DNA form, the CDR3 reads TGTGCCAGCAGCTTAGTCACGAACACCGGGGAGCTGTTTTTT. The entire variable domain, with the rest obtained from reference TRBV11-3 and TRBJ2-2, is as follows: EAGVVQSPRYKIIEKKQPVAFWCNPISGHNTLYWYLQNLGQGPELLIRYENEEAVDDSQLPKDRFSAERLKGVDSTLKIQPAELGDSAVYLCASSLVTNTGELFFGEGSRLTVL.

This clone was recorded a few times. Other DNA sequences in this specimen translate into the identical CDR3. The rearrangement links TRBV18 to TRBJ2-3; D remains ambiguous. CDR1 and CDR2 from the germline V gene are KGHSH and LQKENI. The CDR3 extends over 12 amino acids. Trimming took off 3 bases at V and 2 bases at J, with 3 bases between the two ends. DNA of the CDR3: TGTGCCAGCTCACCTTACACAGATACGCAGTATTTT. It yields the protein CASSPYTDTQYF.

The chain uses TRBV3-1 (or the pseudogene TRBV3-2) and TRBJ1-4; the match to TRBD1 covers 7 bases. The germline V gene has CDR1 LGHDT and CDR2 YNNKEL (reference sequence). The length of the CDR3 is 15 residues. The ends lost 5 bases at V and 6 bases at J; junction bases unmatched: 9. The CDR3 spells CASSFRRTGDEKLFF. The CDR3 DNA reads TGTGCCAGCAGCTTTCGTCGTACAGGGGATGAAAAACTGTTTTTT.

There are a few counts of this clone. This chain links TRBV11-2 with TRBJ2-3; TRBD2 matches at 7 bases. The germline gives CDR1 SGHAT, CDR2 FQNNGV. Losses at the gene ends were 4 bases for V and 0 bases for J; bases not matched to a gene: 7. The length of the CDR3 is 16 residues. DNA of the CDR3: TGTGCCAGCAGCTCCGGGACGGGGGGTAGCACAGATACGCAGTATTTT. It is translated as CASSSGTGGSTDTQYF. The entire variable domain, with the rest obtained from reference TRBV11-2 and TRBJ2-3, is as follows: EAGVAQSPRYKIIEKRQSVAFWCNPISGHATLYWYQQILGQGPKLLIQFQNNGVVDDSQLPKDRFSAERLKGVDSTLKIQPAKLEDSAVYLCASSSGTGGSTDTQYFGPGTRLTVL.

The rearrangement links TRBV7-9 to TRBJ2-4; no definite D call. Trimming took off 5 bases at V and 14 bases at J, with 7 bases between the two ends. This CDR3 region has 9 residues. Germline CDR1 and CDR2: SEHNR and FQNEAQ (reference sequence). The CDR3 loop is CASSPTKYF. As DNA, the CDR3 is TGTGCCAGCAGCCCCACAAAGTACTTC.

This clone was observed a handful of times. This chain connects TRBV4-3 to TRBJ1-6; D is uncertain. Germline V CDR1 and CDR2: LGHNA, YSLEER. The V and J ends lost 0 bases and 10 bases respectively, with 10 bases between them. The CDR3 is 14 residues long. CDR3 nucleotide sequence: TGCGCCAGCAGCCAAGATCAGGTTTGGTCACCCCTCCACTTT. Protein: CASSQDQVWSPLHF.

V and J are TRBV28 and TRBJ2-3, with D tentatively TRBD1 (5 bases). Germline loops: CDR1 MDHEN, CDR2 SYDVKM. V was clipped by 6 bases and J by 5 bases, with 18 bases between them. The length of the CDR3 is 15 residues. The DNA of the CDR3 is TGTGCCAGCAGCACCTGGGAAGAGCAGGGAGATACGCAGTATTTT. It specifies CASSTWEEQGDTQYF.

The V gene is TRBV4-2, the J gene TRBJ2-3, with a possible D match to TRBD2 (5 bases). Between the trimmed V and J ends, which lost 4 bases and 11 bases, there was a span of 10 bases. CDR1 and CDR2 from the germline V gene are LGHNA and YNFKEQ. The CDR3 sequence is 11 residues long. CDR3 sequence (DNA): TGTGCCAGCAGCCTTACCGGGATGCAGTATTTT. Residues: CASSLTGMQYF.

The V and J genes are TRBV7-2 and TRBJ2-5; D might be TRBD2 (5 bases). Trimming removed 1 base at V and 3 bases at J, with 15 bases between. CDR1 is SGHTA and CDR2 is FQGNSA in the germline V gene. The CDR3 is made up of 16 amino acids. The CDR3 spells CASSLVVLTGKETQYF. The CDR3 bases are TGTGCCAGCAGCTTAGTGGTTTTGACGGGAAAAGAGACCCAGTACTTC.

The chain recombines TRBV25-1 with TRBJ2-7, with 8 bases identical to TRBD1. This CDR3 spans 14 amino acids. Germline trimming cut 5 bases from V and 7 bases from J; bases unmatched to any gene: 10. In germline, CDR1 is MGHDK, CDR2 SYGVNS. Here the CDR3 DNA reads TGTGCCAGCAGTAACCTGGACAGGGTGAGGGAGCAGTACTTC. It encodes CASSNLDRVREQYF.

V and J are TRBV24-1 and TRBJ1-2, with D uncertain. From germline, CDR1 is KGHDR and CDR2 SFDVKD. V lost 9 bases and J lost 0, with 10 bases in between. CDR3 length: 13 amino acids. The CDR3 is CATQEAPNYGYTF. CDR3 DNA: TGTGCCACCCAAGAGGCACCTAACTATGGCTACACCTTC.

The genes are TRBV6-5 and TRBJ2-7; TRBD1 agrees at 10 bases. Germline CDR1 and CDR2: MNHEY and SVGAGI. J lost 0 bases, V lost 0 bases, and 2 bases had no gene match. The CDR3 runs 16 residues. The CDR3 spells CASSYSWTGGSYEQYF. DNA for the CDR3: TGTGCCAGCAGTTACTCTTGGACAGGGGGCTCCTACGAGCAGTACTTC.

CDR3: CSSRQGNYGYTF. Here the CDR3 DNA reads TGCAGCTCCCGACAGGGCAACTATGGCTACACCTTC. The genes are TRBV29-1 and TRBJ1-2; 7 bases match TRBD1. The germline CDR1 and CDR2 sequences are SQVTM and ANQGSEA. The trim removed 8 bases at V and 2 bases at J, leaving 5 bases unmatched. The CDR3 is made up of 12 amino acids.

This clone was recorded once. The chain couples TRBV4-3 to TRBJ2-3; 12 bases align to TRBD1. CDR1 and CDR2 (germline): LGHNA, YSLEER. There are 19 residues in the CDR3. V gave up 0 bases and J gave up 2 bases; unmatched junction bases: 9. The CDR3 loop is CASSQELPGTGGFTDTQYF. In nucleotides, the CDR3 is TGCGCCAGCAGCCAAGAATTGCCCGGGACAGGGGGCTTCACAGATACGCAGTATTTT.

The V call is TRBV6-5, the J call TRBJ1-6; possible D gene TRBD1, 6 bases. Germline-derived CDR1 and CDR2 are MNHEY and SVGAGI. V was pared by 5 bases and J by 11 bases, with 16 bases between. This CDR3 has 14 residues. CDR3 sequence: CASSHMEQGAPLHF. The CDR3 coding sequence is TGTGCCAGCAGTCATATGGAACAGGGCGCACCCCTCCACTTT.